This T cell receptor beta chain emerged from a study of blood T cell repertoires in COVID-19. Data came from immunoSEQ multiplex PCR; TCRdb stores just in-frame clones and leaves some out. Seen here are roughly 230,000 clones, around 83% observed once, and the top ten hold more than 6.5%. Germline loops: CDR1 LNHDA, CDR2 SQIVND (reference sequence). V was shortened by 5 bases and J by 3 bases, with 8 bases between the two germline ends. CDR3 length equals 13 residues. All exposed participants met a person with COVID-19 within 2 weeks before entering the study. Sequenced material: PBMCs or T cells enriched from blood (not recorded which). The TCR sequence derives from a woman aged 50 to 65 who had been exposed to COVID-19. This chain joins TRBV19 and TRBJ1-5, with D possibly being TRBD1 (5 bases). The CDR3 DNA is TGTGCCAGTAGTGACAGTTTCAATCAGCCCCAGCATTTT. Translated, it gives CASSDSFNQPQHF. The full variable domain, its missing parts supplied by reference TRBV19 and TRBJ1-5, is DGGITQSPKYLFRKEGQNVTLSCEQNLNHDAMYWYRQDPGQGLRLIYYSQIVNDFQKGDIAEGYSVSREKKESFPLTVTSAQKNPTAFYLCASSDSFNQPQHFGDGTRLSIL.